Presented here are 5 T cell receptor beta chains from one specimen sequenced in a study of blood T cell repertoires in COVID-19. Produced via immunoSEQ multiplex PCR; TCRdb's table is partial and in-frame only. Of over 250,000 clones listed, approximately 89% are singletons. Sequencing input: peripheral blood. These receptors were collected from a man aged 35 to 55 who had recovered from COVID-19.

The J gene is TRBJ2-3, the V gene TRBV3-1 (or the pseudogene TRBV3-2), with 7 bases that match TRBD2. V shed 1 base, J shed 7 bases, and the junction held 14 bases outside the gene matches. The CDR3 is 17 residues long. CDR1 and CDR2 from the germline V gene are LGHDT and YNNKEL (reference sequence). CDR3 DNA sequence: TGTGCCAGCAGCCAAGCCGGGACTATCTTAAGCCAATATACGCAGTATTTT. Amino acids: CASSQAGTILSQYTQYF.

CDR3 protein: CASSPGQGASEKLFF. Written as DNA, the CDR3 is TGTGCCAGCAGTCCCGGACAGGGGGCTTCGGAAAAACTGTTTTTT. The chain is built from TRBV2 and TRBJ1-4, with 11 bases matching TRBD1. CDR3 length: 15 amino acids. J was trimmed by 8 bases and V by 5 bases; bases with no gene match: 7. The germline gives CDR1 SNHLY, CDR2 FYNNEI.

The chain couples TRBV19 to TRBJ2-2, with a weak D call TRBD1 (5 bases). The germline V gene encodes CDR1 LNHDA and CDR2 SQIVND (reference sequence). The ends were cut back, 3 bases at V and 1 base at J, with 9 bases in the middle. The CDR3 is 15 amino acids. For the CDR3, the DNA is TGTGCCAGTAGTATCGGCAGGGTGAACACCGGGGAGCTGTTTTTT. This codes for CASSIGRVNTGELFF.

To note about this clone: Distinct nucleotide sequences in the sample also encode this CDR3. The chain is built from TRBV12-3 or TRBV12-4 and TRBJ2-5; TRBD2 might be the D (6 bases). Between the trimmed V and J ends, which lost 3 bases and 5 bases, there was a span of 10 bases. The CDR3 consists of 13 residues. Here the CDR3 DNA reads TGTGCCAGCAGTTTGTCGGGGGTGGAGACCCAGTACTTC. It translates to CASSLSGVETQYF.

The chain uses TRBV10-2 and TRBJ1-5; perhaps TRBD1 as D (5 bases). V lost 6 bases to trimming and J lost 9 bases, with 15 bases between them. CDR1 and CDR2 from the germline V gene are WSHSY and SAAADI. There are 13 residues in the CDR3. The CDR3 DNA follows: TGCGCCAGCAGCGGCGGTCCCCAGGGGCCCCAGCATTTT. Protein product: CASSGGPQGPQHF.